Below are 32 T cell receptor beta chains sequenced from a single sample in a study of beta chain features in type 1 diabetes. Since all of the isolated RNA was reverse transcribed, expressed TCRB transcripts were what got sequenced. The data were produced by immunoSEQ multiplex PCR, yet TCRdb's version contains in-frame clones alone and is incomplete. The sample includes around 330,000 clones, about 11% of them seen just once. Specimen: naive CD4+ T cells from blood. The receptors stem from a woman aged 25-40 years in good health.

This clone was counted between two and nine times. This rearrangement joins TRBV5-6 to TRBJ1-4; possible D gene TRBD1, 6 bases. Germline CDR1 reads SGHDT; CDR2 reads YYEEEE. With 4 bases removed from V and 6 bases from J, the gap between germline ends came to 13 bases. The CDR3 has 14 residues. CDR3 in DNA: TGTGCCAGCAGCGGGATGGACAGCCATGAAAAACTGTTTTTT. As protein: CASSGMDSHEKLFF.

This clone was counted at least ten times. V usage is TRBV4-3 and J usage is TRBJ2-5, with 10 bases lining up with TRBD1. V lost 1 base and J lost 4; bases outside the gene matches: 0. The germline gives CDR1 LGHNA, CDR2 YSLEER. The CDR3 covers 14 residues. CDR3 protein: CASSQGQGAETQYF. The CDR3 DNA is TGCGCCAGCAGCCAAGGACAGGGGGCAGAGACCCAGTACTTC.

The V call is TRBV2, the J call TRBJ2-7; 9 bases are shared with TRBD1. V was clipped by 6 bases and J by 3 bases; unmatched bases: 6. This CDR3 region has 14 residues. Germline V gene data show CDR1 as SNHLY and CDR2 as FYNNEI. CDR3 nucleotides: TGTGCCAGCAGAAGGACAGGGGTCCACTACGAGCAGTACTTC. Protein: CASRRTGVHYEQYF.

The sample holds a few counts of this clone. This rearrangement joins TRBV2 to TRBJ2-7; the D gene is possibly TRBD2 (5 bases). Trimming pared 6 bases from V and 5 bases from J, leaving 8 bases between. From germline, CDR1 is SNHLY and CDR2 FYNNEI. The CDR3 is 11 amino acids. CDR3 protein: CASRDFDEQYF. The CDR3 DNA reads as TGTGCCAGCAGGGACTTCGACGAGCAGTACTTC.

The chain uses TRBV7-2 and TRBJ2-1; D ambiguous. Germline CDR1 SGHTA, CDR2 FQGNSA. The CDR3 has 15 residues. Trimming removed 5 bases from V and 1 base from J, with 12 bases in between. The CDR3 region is CASSGSGGSYNEQFF. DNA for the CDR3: TGTGCCAGCAGCGGTTCGGGTGGGTCCTACAATGAGCAGTTCTTC.

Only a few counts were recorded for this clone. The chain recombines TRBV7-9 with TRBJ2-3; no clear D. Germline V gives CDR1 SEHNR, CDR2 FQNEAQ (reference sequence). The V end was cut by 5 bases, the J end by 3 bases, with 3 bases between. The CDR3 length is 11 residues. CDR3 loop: CASSPTDTQYF. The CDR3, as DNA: TGTGCCAGCAGCCCAACAGATACGCAGTATTTT.

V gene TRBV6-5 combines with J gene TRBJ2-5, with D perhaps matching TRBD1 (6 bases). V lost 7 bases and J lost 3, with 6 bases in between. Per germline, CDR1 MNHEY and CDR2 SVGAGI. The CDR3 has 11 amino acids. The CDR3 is CASNREETQYF. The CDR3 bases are TGTGCCAGCAACAGGGAAGAGACCCAGTACTTC.

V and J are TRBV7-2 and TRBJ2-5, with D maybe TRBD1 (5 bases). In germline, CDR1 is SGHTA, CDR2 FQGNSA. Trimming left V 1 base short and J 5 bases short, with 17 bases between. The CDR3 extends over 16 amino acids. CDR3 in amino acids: CASSLGVVWGRETQYF. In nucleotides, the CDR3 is TGTGCCAGCAGCTTAGGCGTCGTATGGGGCCGGGAGACCCAGTACTTC.

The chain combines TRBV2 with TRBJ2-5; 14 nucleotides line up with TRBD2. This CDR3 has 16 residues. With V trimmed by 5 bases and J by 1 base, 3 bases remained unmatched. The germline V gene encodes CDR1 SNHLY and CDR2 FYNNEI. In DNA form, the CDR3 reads TGTGCCAGCAGTCGGACTAGCGGGAGGTCCCAAGAGACCCAGTACTTC. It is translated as CASSRTSGRSQETQYF.

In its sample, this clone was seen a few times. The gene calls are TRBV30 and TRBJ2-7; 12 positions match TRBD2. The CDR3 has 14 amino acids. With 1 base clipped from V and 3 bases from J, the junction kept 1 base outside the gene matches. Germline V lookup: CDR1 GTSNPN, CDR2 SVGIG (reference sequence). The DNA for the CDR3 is TGTGCCTGGAGTGCGGGACTAGCGGGCTACGAGCAGTACTTC. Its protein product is CAWSAGLAGYEQYF.

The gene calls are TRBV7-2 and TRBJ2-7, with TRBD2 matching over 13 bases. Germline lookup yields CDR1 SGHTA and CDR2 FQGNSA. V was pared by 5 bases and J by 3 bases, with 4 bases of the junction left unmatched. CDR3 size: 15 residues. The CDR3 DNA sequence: TGTGCCAGCAGCGGGAGGACTAGCGGGAGCTACGAGCAGTACTTC. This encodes CASSGRTSGSYEQYF.

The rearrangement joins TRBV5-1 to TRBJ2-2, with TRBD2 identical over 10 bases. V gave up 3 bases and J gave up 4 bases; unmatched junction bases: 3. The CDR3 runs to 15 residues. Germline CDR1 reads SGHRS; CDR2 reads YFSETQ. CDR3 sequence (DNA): TGCGCCAGCAGCTCCGGACTAGCGGTCACCGGGGAGCTGTTTTTT. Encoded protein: CASSSGLAVTGELFF. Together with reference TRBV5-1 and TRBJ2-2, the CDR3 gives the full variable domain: KAGVTQTPRYLIKTRGQQVTLSCSPISGHRSVSWYQQTPGQGLQFLFEYFSETQRNKGNFPGRFSGRQFSNSRSEMNVSTLELGDSALYLCASSSGLAVTGELFFGEGSRLTVL.

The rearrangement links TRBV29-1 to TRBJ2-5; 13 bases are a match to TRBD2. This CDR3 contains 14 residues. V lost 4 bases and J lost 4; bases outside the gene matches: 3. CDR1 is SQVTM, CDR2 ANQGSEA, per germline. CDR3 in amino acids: CSVAGLAGPETQYF. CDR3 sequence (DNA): TGCAGCGTTGCGGGACTAGCGGGGCCAGAGACCCAGTACTTC.

The CDR3: CASSPQGMDPHEQYF. For the CDR3, the DNA is TGTGCCAGCAGCCCACAGGGGATGGATCCCCACGAGCAGTACTTC. This sequence joins TRBV28 and TRBJ2-7; TRBD1 aligns across 7 bases. Trimming at V came to 6 bases and at J to 5 bases, leaving 13 bases not matched to a gene. The CDR3 covers 15 residues. The germline CDR1 and CDR2 sequences are MDHEN and SYDVKM.

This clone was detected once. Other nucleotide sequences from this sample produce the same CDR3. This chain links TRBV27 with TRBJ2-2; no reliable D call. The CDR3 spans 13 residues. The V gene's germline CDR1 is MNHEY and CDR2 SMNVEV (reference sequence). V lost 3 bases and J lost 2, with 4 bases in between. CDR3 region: CASSFLNTGELFF. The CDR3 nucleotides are TGTGCCAGCAGTTTCCTAAACACCGGGGAGCTGTTTTTT.

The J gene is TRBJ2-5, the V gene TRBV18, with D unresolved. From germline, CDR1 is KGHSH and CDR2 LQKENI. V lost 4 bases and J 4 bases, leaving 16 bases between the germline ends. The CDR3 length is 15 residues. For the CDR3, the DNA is TGTGCCAGCTCACTAACAGTTACGTCCCGAGAGACCCAGTACTTC. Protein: CASSLTVTSRETQYF.

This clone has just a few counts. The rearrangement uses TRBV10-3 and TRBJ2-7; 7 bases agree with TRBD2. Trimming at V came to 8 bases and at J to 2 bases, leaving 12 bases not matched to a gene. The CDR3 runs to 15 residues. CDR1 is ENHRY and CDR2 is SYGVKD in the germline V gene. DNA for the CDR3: TGTGCCATCGAAAGCACGGCTAGCGGAACCTACGAGCAGTACTTC. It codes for CAIESTASGTYEQYF.

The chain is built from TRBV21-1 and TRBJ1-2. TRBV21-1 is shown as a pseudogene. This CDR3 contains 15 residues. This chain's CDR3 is CASSKVGAGDYGYTF. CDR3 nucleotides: TGTGCCAGCAGCAAAGTTGGTGCGGGGGACTATGGCTACACCTTC.

The CDR3 region has the DNA TGCGCCAGCAGCTTGGCCCCTGACAGTTACGAGCAGTACTTC. This codes for CASSLAPDSYEQYF. The genes are TRBV5-1 and TRBJ2-7, with a weak D call TRBD1 (5 bases). The CDR3 contains 14 residues. The V gene's germline CDR1 is SGHRS and CDR2 YFSETQ. V lost 0 bases and J 4 bases, leaving 11 bases between the germline ends.

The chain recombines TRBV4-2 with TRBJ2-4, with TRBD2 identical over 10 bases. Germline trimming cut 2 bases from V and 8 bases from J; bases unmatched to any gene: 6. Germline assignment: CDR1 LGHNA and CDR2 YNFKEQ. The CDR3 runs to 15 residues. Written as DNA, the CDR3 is TGTGCCAGCAGCCAATCATTCGGGACTAGCGACATTCAGTACTTC. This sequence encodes CASSQSFGTSDIQYF.

The CDR3 reads CASSGGTSNQPQHF. As DNA, the CDR3 is TGTGCCAGCAGTGGAGGGACCAGCAATCAGCCCCAGCATTTT. The chain links TRBV6-6 to TRBJ1-5; D might be TRBD1 (5 bases). V was cut by 5 bases and J by 1 base, with 9 bases left in between. The CDR3 covers 14 residues. Germline CDR1 and CDR2: MNHNY and SVGAGI (reference sequence).

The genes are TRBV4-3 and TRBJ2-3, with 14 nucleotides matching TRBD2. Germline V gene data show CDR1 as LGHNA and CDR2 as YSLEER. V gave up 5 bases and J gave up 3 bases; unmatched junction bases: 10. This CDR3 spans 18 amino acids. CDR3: CASSRGLAGVRGTDTQYF. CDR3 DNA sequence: TGCGCCAGCAGCAGGGGACTAGCGGGAGTCCGGGGTACAGATACGCAGTATTTT.

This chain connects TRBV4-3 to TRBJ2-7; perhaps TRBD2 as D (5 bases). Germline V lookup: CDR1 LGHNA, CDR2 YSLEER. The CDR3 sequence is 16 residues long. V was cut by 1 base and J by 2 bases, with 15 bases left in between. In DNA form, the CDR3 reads TGCGCCAGCAGCCAAGGGACTGGCAGCGGTACCTACGAGCAGTACTTC. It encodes CASSQGTGSGTYEQYF.

The CDR3 here is CASRGDSQETQYF. For the CDR3, the DNA is TGTGCCAGCAGGGGGGACAGCCAAGAGACCCAGTACTTC. This chain joins TRBV5-4 and TRBJ2-5; 7 bases line up with TRBD1. The CDR3 has 13 residues. V shed 5 bases, J shed 1 base, and the junction held 2 bases outside the gene matches. Looked up from germline, CDR1 is SGHNT and CDR2 is YYREEE (reference sequence).

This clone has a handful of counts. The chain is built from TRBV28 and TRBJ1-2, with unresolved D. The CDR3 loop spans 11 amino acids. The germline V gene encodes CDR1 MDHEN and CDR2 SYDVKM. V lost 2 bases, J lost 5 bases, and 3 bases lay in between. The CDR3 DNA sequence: TGTGCCAGCAGTTTACAGTATGGCTACACCTTC. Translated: CASSLQYGYTF.

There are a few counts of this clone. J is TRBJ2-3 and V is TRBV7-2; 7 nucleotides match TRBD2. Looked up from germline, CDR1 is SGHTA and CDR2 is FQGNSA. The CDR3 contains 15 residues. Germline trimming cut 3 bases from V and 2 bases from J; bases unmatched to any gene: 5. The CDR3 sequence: CASSLQGGVTDTQYF. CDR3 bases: TGTGCCAGCAGCTTGCAGGGAGGGGTCACAGATACGCAGTATTTT.

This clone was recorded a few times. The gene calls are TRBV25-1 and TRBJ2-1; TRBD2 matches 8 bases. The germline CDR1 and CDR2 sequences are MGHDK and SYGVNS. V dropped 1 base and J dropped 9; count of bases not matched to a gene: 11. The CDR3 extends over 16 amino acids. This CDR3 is CASSESGTAGVVEQFF. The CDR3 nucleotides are TGTGCCAGCAGTGAATCGGGAACAGCGGGAGTAGTTGAGCAGTTCTTC.

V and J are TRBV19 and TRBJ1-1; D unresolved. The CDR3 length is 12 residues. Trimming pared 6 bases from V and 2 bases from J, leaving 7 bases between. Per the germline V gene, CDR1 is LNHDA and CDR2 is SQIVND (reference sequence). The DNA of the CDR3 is TGTGCCAGTAGATCTATAAACACTGAAGCTTTCTTT. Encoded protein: CASRSINTEAFF.

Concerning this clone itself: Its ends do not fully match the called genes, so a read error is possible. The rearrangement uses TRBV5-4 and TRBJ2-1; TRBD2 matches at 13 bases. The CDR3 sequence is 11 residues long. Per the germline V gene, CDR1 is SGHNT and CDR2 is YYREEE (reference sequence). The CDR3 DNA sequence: TGTGCCAGCAGCCGCGGGACTAGCGGGATCTTC. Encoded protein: CASSRGTSGIF.

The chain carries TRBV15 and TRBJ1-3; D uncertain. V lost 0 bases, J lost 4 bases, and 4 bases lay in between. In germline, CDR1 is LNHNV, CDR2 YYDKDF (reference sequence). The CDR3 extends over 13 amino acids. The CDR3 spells CATSRDQGNTIYF. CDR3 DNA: TGTGCCACCAGCAGAGATCAGGGAAACACCATATATTTT.

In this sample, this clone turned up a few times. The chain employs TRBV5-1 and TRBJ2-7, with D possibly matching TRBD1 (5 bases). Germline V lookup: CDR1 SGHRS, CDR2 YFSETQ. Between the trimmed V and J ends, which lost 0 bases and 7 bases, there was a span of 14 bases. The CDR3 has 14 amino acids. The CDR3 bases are TGCGCCAGCAGCTTGGAGGCAGGGTCCTGGGAGCAGTACTTC. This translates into CASSLEAGSWEQYF.

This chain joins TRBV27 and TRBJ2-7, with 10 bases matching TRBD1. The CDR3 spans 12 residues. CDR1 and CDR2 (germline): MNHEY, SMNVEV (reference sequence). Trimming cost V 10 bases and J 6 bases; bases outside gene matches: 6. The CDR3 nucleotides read TGTGCCACCGGACAGGGGGAACGCGAGCAGTACTTC. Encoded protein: CATGQGEREQYF.